The T cell receptor beta chain described here comes from a study of neurological immune-mediated disorders. CDR1 is MDHEN, CDR2 SYDVKM, per germline. The CDR3 contains 15 residues. With 9 bases removed from V and 0 bases from J, the gap between germline ends came to 15 bases. With 10-nucleotide random UMIs, 5'RACE was used to make the cDNA. TCRdb re-derived calls from the 5' RACE reads in MiXCR, one entry per CDR3 protein. In the table there are fewer than 60,000 distinct CDR3 sequences, around 14% of which are singletons. This clonotype was seen ten or more times. The antigen remains undetermined. Findings of the study overall: Healthy controls had more TCR clonal expansion than multiple sclerosis, which showed the least, whereas HTLV-1-associated myelopathy showed the most.

The time point is: longitudinal time-point 2. Unsorted libraries were generated from 2 million PBMCs held at -80 degrees C. V gene TRBV28 combines with J gene TRBJ2-1; TRBD2 might be the D (5 bases). The sequence was obtained from a male donor with HTLV-1-associated myelopathy (HAM/TSP). Sample: PBMCs. CDR3 sequence: CASQISGSSYNEQFF. The CDR3 bases are TGTGCCAGTCAGATAAGCGGTAGCTCCTACAATGAGCAGTTCTTC.